This T cell receptor (beta chain) was captured by sequencing in a study of regulatory T cells in long-lasting Graves disease (dated by TCRdb to the early 2020s). For the study in its entirety: In the newly diagnosed Graves' disease group, patients had been taking antithyroid drugs for less than 3 months. Patients with persistent Graves' disease were compared with patients with newly diagnosed Graves' disease using TCR sequencing and RNA sequencing of peripheral blood. The study was registered as a clinical trial and conducted in China. A total of roughly 33 samples were covered by TCR sequencing, comprising some 13 persistent and approximately 20 newly diagnosed Graves' disease patients.

In light of the paper, this sample's time point label describes: newly diagnosed GD, antithyroid drugs for less than 3 months. RNA was extracted from PBMCs in TRIzol for both TCR sequencing and RNA sequencing. Graves' disease was diagnosed according to American Thyroid Association guidelines. Patients for the study were recruited at an endocrinology department in Xi'an, China. From each patient, around 9 milliliters of peripheral blood was collected into an EDTA anticoagulant tube. Ficoll Paque Plus density gradient separation was used to isolate PBMCs, and no further T cell sorting was done. RNA quality was checked with an Agilent 2100 Bioanalyzer and agarose gel, and concentration with a NanoDrop 2000. Study-level results and caveats: Sequencing and analysis were limited to the TCR beta chain. Compared with newly diagnosed patients, persistent Graves' disease patients had lower TCR Shannon entropy and fewer highly expanded clones, which suggests clonal expansion. The authors noted that the small sample size was a limitation that may lower accuracy. More public clonotypes were shared among persistent patients (2,741) than among newly diagnosed patients (roughly 1,000). Because the primary lesion, thyroid tissue, could not be accessed, the study looked at peripheral blood alone.

Libraries came from multiplex PCR. Sequenced using an Illumina HiSeq 4000. iRepertoire HTBI primers and Arm-PCR amplification of CDR3 regions were used to construct TCR beta libraries. Before sequencing, the PCR products underwent gel purification. The paper's processing steps were these. Gene usage analysis of CDR3 amino acid clonotypes relied on the 60 or so TRBV and more than twelve TRBJ segments identified across samples. COPE and FqMerger were used to merge filtered high-quality paired reads into contigs. BLAST was used to align contigs to the IMGT TRBV, TRBD and TRBJ reference genes, and CDR3 was defined following IMGT. Clonotypes above 0.1% frequency were classified as highly expanded clones. Shannon entropy served as the measure of repertoire diversity, while the Gini coefficient captured V-J evenness. A clonotype was considered public if more than one individual shared it. Through fastp at Q25 and MiXCR, TCRdb rebuilt clones from the public reads, retaining in-frame beta chains. Each CDR3 protein gets just one entry, which takes the most common genes and DNA from the rows behind it. Here the V and J calls rest on TCRdb's processing, not on the authors' analysis. Counted in this sample were around 450,000 distinct CDR3 sequences; 15% of them appeared once. The ten biggest clones cover about 8% of the sample.

This clonotype came up many times. What antigen it recognizes has not been identified. Per-base quality was not reported, and no clone a single base away is much larger than it. A further study also used this sample, focusing on T cells in Graves' hyperthyroidism and ophthalmopathy. The second study reports: A patient counted as having stable Graves' hyperthyroidism if no progression to ophthalmopathy occurred over 18 months of follow-up. Hyperthyroidism patients were newly diagnosed, had a disease duration of under 2 months, and were aged 18 to 65 years. Exclusion was applied to patients with uncontrolled infections, other autoimmune diseases, pregnancy or lactation. Diagnoses were based on clinical symptoms, serum thyroxine and TRAb, thyroid ultrasound and orbital computed tomography. The first round of RT-PCR for the TCR CDR3 was performed with the HTBI primer set and the Qiagen OneStep RT-PCR kit. Most expanded thyroid clonotypes (frequency above 0.001) were also found in blood, which suggests that blood repertoires may mirror thyroid immune responses. A 13 V-J signature model separated ophthalmopathy from stable hyperthyroidism, with approximately 87% sensitivity and roughly 84% specificity in cross-validation and 80%/75% in testing. In validation, the model predicted progression to ophthalmopathy with over 65% sensitivity and around 72% specificity, a median of 6.5 months before onset. To identify TCR V-J signatures that set the groups apart, the researchers used a discovery cohort of more than 95 patients, made up of 40 to 45 with Graves' ophthalmopathy and 57 with stable Graves' hyperthyroidism. Whether ophthalmopathy could be predicted prospectively was tested in an independent validation cohort made up of under 20 hyperthyroidism patients plus 17 patients who later progressed to ophthalmopathy. The roughly 100 discovery patients were randomly split 7:3 into training and test sets. Thyroid tissue and blood T-cell repertoires from more than five Graves' hyperthyroidism patients were also compared in the study. After sampling, hyperthyroidism patients received methimazole starting at 30 mg daily, and ophthalmopathy patients received high-dose intravenous methylprednisolone. Libraries were constructed in a second round of multiplex PCR, after which size selection and purification were carried out. Libraries were sequenced paired-end with 100 bp reads on an Illumina HiSeq2000. Raw data were processed with SOAPnuke, discarding reads with adapters, uncalled bases, mean Phred below 15, or no exact constant-primer or identifier match. COPE v1.2.5 was used to merge high-quality paired reads, and clonotypes were defined as unique nucleotide sequences. MiTCR v1.1 was used to align the clonotypes against IMGT TRBV, TRBD and TRBJ reference segments. Only V-J combinations with frequency above 0.0001, covering 99% to 99.2% of repertoires, were analysed. The TCS score was defined as F50 (clonal expansion) divided by E x V (chaos), with BLOSUM62-based TCRdist calculated between CDR3 peptides within each V-J. Welch's t-statistics and random forest reduced 500 to 650 V-J features to roughly 13, which were used in a naive Bayes classifier (R e1071). Sample size was not statistically predetermined, and investigators were not blinded to group allocation. The paper reports TCR Vbeta CDR3 sequencing of over 120 peripheral blood samples: 43 ophthalmopathy, roughly 80 hyperthyroidism and 17 progressor patients.

The sequence derives from a woman aged 40 to 55 with Graves disease. Donor details come from another sample of the same person, matched by shared clones. The sample here was peripheral blood mononuclear cells (PBMCs), taken at new diagnosis, from a patient treated with antithyroid drugs.

In nucleotides, the sequence is TGTGCCACCAGTGAGACTAGCGGGAGAACGGGATACAATGAGCAGTTCTTC. This yields the protein CATSETSGRTGYNEQFF. The V and J genes are TRBV24-1 and TRBJ2-1; 12 of the junction bases match TRBD2. Clipping removes 4 bases from V and 4 bases from J, with 7 as the unmatched junction base count. Reading the germline V gene gives CDR1 KGHDR and CDR2 SFDVKD. Counted from cysteine to phenylalanine, this CDR3 has 17 amino acids. Just the 51-base CDR3 DNA is kept, in frame starting at base 1.